The rows below give T cell receptor beta chains drawn from one sample of a study of shared clonotypes between healthy human individuals. Assay used: immunoSEQ multiplex PCR; TCRdb lists only in-frame clones, some missing. The sample lists roughly 2,000,000 clones, about 95% seen once, with around 1% in the top ten. The specimen was naive CD8+ T cells sorted from blood. These TCRs come from a man between 18 and 35 years old in good health. CDR3s include the opening cysteine and the closing phenylalanine or tryptophan. A D gene is named only where the DNA matches it firmly. Clone size is given for some rows only: seen once, a few or many times, or a class if the clone is expanded.

clone_size,j_call,d_call,v_call,cdr3_aa,cdr3_nt
.,TRBJ1-3,.,TRBV7-9,CASSLDVGGSGNTIYF,TGTGCCAGCAGCTTAGATGTAGGGGGCTCTGGAAACACCATATATTTT
.,TRBJ1-2,.,TRBV25-1,CASSGPHGYTF,TGTGCCAGCAGTGGACCCCATGGCTACACCTTC
.,TRBJ1-2,.,TRBV6-5,CASSYDWEGDGYTF,TGTGCCAGCAGTTACGATTGGGAAGGAGATGGCTACACCTTC
.,TRBJ2-5,.,TRBV29-1,CSVEGGQRKETQYF,TGCAGCGTTGAGGGGGGACAGCGAAAAGAGACCCAGTACTTC
.,TRBJ2-5,.,TRBV7-9,CASSLVQETQYF,TGTGCCAGCAGCTTAGTCCAAGAGACCCAGTACTTC
once,TRBJ2-7,TRBD2,TRBV6-1,CASRTSGTYEQYF,TGTGCCAGCAGAACTAGCGGAACCTACGAGCAGTACTTC
.,TRBJ2-7,TRBD2,TRBV7-8,CASSFGLAGTSDEQYF,TGTGCCAGCAGCTTCGGACTAGCGGGGACATCCGACGAGCAGTACTTC
few,TRBJ1-2,.,TRBV5-4,CASSLVGSSYGYTF,TGTGCCAGCAGCTTGGTTGGGAGCTCCTATGGCTACACCTTC
.,TRBJ2-2,.,TRBV27,CASSWGANTGELFF,TGTGCCAGCAGTTGGGGGGCGAACACCGGGGAGCTGTTTTTT
.,TRBJ1-1,TRBD1,TRBV5-1,CASRLDRVGFLEEAFF,TGCGCCAGCAGACTCGACAGGGTGGGCTTTTTGGAGGAAGCTTTCTTT
.,TRBJ1-1,.,TRBV18,CASSPLPAEGVAEAFF,TGTGCCAGCTCACCACTTCCGGCAGAAGGTGTGGCTGAAGCTTTCTTT
.,TRBJ2-5,.,TRBV2,CASSPGQMNQETQYF,TGTGCCAGCAGCCCAGGACAGATGAACCAAGAGACCCAGTACTTC
.,TRBJ2-3,TRBD1,TRBV6-5,CASTWTGADTQYF,TGTGCCAGTACCTGGACAGGGGCAGATACGCAGTATTTT
.,TRBJ2-5,TRBD2,TRBV4-3,CASSQDDGREGQETQYF,TGCGCCAGCAGCCAAGATGATGGGAGGGAGGGCCAAGAGACCCAGTACTTC
.,TRBJ1-2,.,TRBV6-5,CASSPQVVGGEGYTF,TGTGCCAGCAGTCCCCAGGTCGTCGGTGGTGAAGGCTACACCTTC
.,TRBJ1-1,.,TRBV4-1,CASSQDPGSSTEAFF,TGCGCCAGCAGCCAAGATCCAGGGTCGAGCACTGAAGCTTTCTTT
.,TRBJ2-7,.,TRBV7-8,CASSLGLRSYEQYF,TGTGCCAGCAGCTTGGGTTTGAGGTCCTACGAGCAGTACTTC
.,TRBJ2-7,.,TRBV30,CAWSGGHFYEQYF,TGTGCCTGGAGTGGAGGACACTTCTACGAGCAGTACTTC
.,TRBJ2-5,TRBD2,TRBV4-3,CASSQYLAGETQYF,TGCGCCAGCAGTCAGTACCTAGCGGGAGAGACCCAGTACTTC
.,TRBJ2-3,.,TRBV9,CASSPHYEDESTDTQYF,TGTGCCAGCAGCCCACACTATGAGGATGAAAGCACAGATACGCAGTATTTT
.,TRBJ2-7,.,TRBV19,CATQYSGRSPEQYF,TGTGCCACCCAATACTCGGGGCGGTCGCCCGAGCAGTACTTC
.,TRBJ2-7,TRBD2,TRBV7-9,CASSQAGMSYEQYF,TGTGCCAGCAGTCAAGCGGGAATGTCCTACGAGCAGTACTTC
.,TRBJ2-3,TRBD2,TRBV5-6,CASSLIAGDTPDTQYF,TGTGCCAGCAGCTTAATAGCGGGAGATACCCCAGATACGCAGTATTTT
.,TRBJ2-1,TRBD2,TRBV6-5,CASSYSYGLAVNEQFF,TGTGCCAGCAGTTACTCGTACGGACTAGCGGTCAATGAGCAGTTCTTC
.,TRBJ2-7,TRBD1,TRBV7-9,CASSPPLLTGVYEQYF,TGTGCCAGCAGCCCACCCCTCCTGACAGGGGTCTACGAGCAGTACTTC
.,TRBJ1-2,.,TRBV7-9,CASSLPLGQNYGYTF,TGTGCCAGCAGCCTCCCCTTGGGGCAGAACTATGGCTACACCTTC
.,TRBJ2-1,.,TRBV29-1,CSVDEGDSYNEQFF,TGCAGCGTTGATGAGGGGGACTCCTACAATGAGCAGTTCTTC
.,TRBJ2-2,.,TRBV7-3,CASSPTRPDGELFF,TGTGCCAGCAGCCCCACCCGGCCTGACGGGGAGCTGTTTTTT
.,TRBJ2-7,.,TRBV4-1,CASSLKVGGEYEQYF,TGCGCCAGCAGCCTAAAGGTAGGAGGGGAGTACGAGCAGTACTTC
.,TRBJ2-7,TRBD2,TRBV11-2,CASSPSGSSYEQYF,TGTGCCAGCAGCCCTAGCGGAAGCTCCTACGAGCAGTACTTC